The sample holds one count of the clone carrying this T cell receptor beta chain. As processed by the authors: Scientists estimated how many nucleated cells there were by amplifying reference gene primers. Some clones are missing from TCRdb's copy, which holds only in-frame ones; the method was immunoSEQ multiplex PCR. V and J calls and clone size follow that table, whereas D and trimming were derived from the DNA. This sample has about 250,000 clones, with 85% to 90% found just once. Participant-reported clinical history was the basis for cohort assignment. This sample was taken from a study of blood T cell repertoires in COVID-19. About the study: T cells, B-cell-depleted T cells, or PBMCs supplied cDNA or gDNA.

CDR1 is MNHEY, CDR2 SMNVEV, per germline (reference sequence). Germline trimming cut 5 bases from V and 5 bases from J; bases unmatched to any gene: 5. The CDR3 sequence is 13 residues long. The chain is built from TRBV27 and TRBJ2-5; 7 bases align to TRBD1. The specimen was PBMCs or T cells enriched from blood (not recorded which). The clonotype was recovered from a middle-aged man who had recovered from COVID-19. CDR3 DNA: TGTGCCAGCAGTATAACAGGGGTGGAGACCCAGTACTTC. Encoded protein: CASSITGVETQYF.